This is a list of T cell receptor beta chains from one sample in a study of blood T cell repertoires in COVID-19. Libraries were prepared by immunoSEQ multiplex PCR; TCRdb keeps only in-frame clonotypes and omits some of them. The sample shows 200,000 to 300,000 clones, 75% to 90% of them seen only once. Source material: peripheral blood. The receptors come from a man aged 25 to 45 with active or convalescent COVID-19. Both conserved end residues are part of each CDR3. The D gene is left open where the match is weak. Part of the rows lack a size; the others show once, few, many or a class for expanded clones.

clone size	D gene	V gene	J gene	CDR3 DNA	CDR3 protein
-	-	TRBV21-1	TRBJ1-4	TGTGCCAGCAGCATAAGGGACAGGGGAACTATTATTAATGAAAAACTGTTTTTT	CASSIRDRGTIINEKLFF
-	TRBD1	TRBV6-1	TRBJ1-2	TGTGCCAGCAGTGACGGGACAGGGGTTAATGGCTACACCTTC	CASSDGTGVNGYTF
-	TRBD1	TRBV5-1	TRBJ2-7	TGCGCCAGCGCAGGTTCGGGACAGGGTTCCTACGAGCAGTACTTC	CASAGSGQGSYEQYF
-	-	TRBV30	TRBJ2-7	TGTGCCTGGAGATCAAGAAGGGGTGAGAACGAGCAGTACTTC	CAWRSRRGENEQYF
-	TRBD2	TRBV6-2/TRBV6-3	TRBJ2-5	TGTGCCAGCAGTTACCCCCTAGCGGGGGTACAAGAGACCCAGTACTTC	CASSYPLAGVQETQYF
few	-	TRBV15	TRBJ1-5	TGTGCCACCAGCAGAGAATACCAGGGGTTAGATCAGCCCCAGCATTTT	CATSREYQGLDQPQHF
-	TRBD1	TRBV18	TRBJ1-3	TGTGCCAGCTCACGCGACGACAGGGGGGGTGAAAACACCATATATTTT	CASSRDDRGGENTIYF
once	TRBD1	TRBV12-5	TRBJ2-7	TGTGCTAGTGGTGGGGACAGGTACTACGAGCAGTACTTC	CASGGDRYYEQYF
-	TRBD2	TRBV6-1	TRBJ2-7	TGTGCCAGCAGTGAGTTTAGCGGGGGGGTCTCCTACGAGCAGTACTTC	CASSEFSGGVSYEQYF
-	-	TRBV5-5	TRBJ2-5	TGTGCCAGCAGCCCCATTAGCGGCGGCCCATCCGAGACCCAGTACTTC	CASSPISGGPSETQYF
-	-	TRBV2	TRBJ1-1	TGTGCCAGCATGTTTATACAGACGAACACTGAAGCTTTCTTT	CASMFIQTNTEAFF
-	TRBD2	TRBV7-3	TRBJ2-4	TGTGCCAGCAGCCTAACGGGGGGGACCGGAAACATTCAGTACTTC	CASSLTGGTGNIQYF
once	TRBD1	TRBV18	TRBJ1-2	TGTGCCAGCTCTGAAGGACAGGGAGAGGGCTACACCTTC	CASSEGQGEGYTF
once	-	TRBV4-1	TRBJ1-5	TGCGCCAGCAGCCAAGATCGGGGTACTAGCAATCAGCCCCAGCATTTT	CASSQDRGTSNQPQHF